This T cell receptor (beta chain) derives from a study of a mutant IDH1 vaccine in newly diagnosed glioma. Study-wide findings and caveats: Variations in leading peripheral T cell clonotypes appeared to have no connection with pseudoprogression.

Specified time point: week 35, safety follow-up. Vaccination used 300 ug of mutant IDH1 20-mer peptide per dose, with topical imiquimod. As concerns this clone: Its target is not known.

This table comes from immunoSEQ multiplex PCR, and its TCRdb copy is limited to in-frame clones, with some not included. The repertoire holds about 48,000 clones, with roughly three quarters as singletons. Sequenced material: PBMCs, taken from a glioma patient whose treatment included an IDH1 peptide vaccine. This clonotype originated in a man aged 35 to 55 with glioma.

The CDR3 loop is CASSLMDGGKEKLFF. For the CDR3, the DNA is TGTGCCAGCAGCCTGATGGACGGCGGTAAGGAAAAACTGTTTTTT. The chain carries TRBV5-8 and TRBJ1-4; D uncertain. Per germline, CDR1 SGHTS and CDR2 YDEGEE. Trimming left V 4 bases short and J 8 bases short, with 18 bases between. The length of the CDR3 is 15 residues.